These 17 T cell receptor beta chains came from one sample sequenced in a study of neurological immune-mediated disorders. TCRdb recomputed calls from the 5' RACE reads with MiXCR, one row per CDR3 protein. This table holds 45,000 to 60,000 distinct CDR3 sequences, roughly 2.5% found once. The sequenced material came from PBMCs. The source is a man aged 50 or older with multiple sclerosis.

This rearrangement joins TRBV12-3 or TRBV12-4 to TRBJ1-1; D ambiguous. This CDR3 contains 14 residues. V was trimmed by 3 bases and J by 1 base, leaving 9 bases between them. CDR3 loop: CASSLSGKNTEAFF. CDR3 DNA: TGTGCCAGCAGTTTGTCCGGGAAGAACACTGAAGCTTTCTTT.

In its sample, this clonotype was seen many times. V gene TRBV20-1 combines with J gene TRBJ1-3; TRBD1 matches at 8 bases. Germline CDR1 reads DFQATT; CDR2 reads SNEGSKA (reference sequence). The CDR3 contains 16 residues. With V trimmed by 3 bases and J by 0 bases, 7 bases remained unmatched. CDR3 sequence: CSARPGTGYSGNTIYF. The CDR3 DNA is TGCAGTGCTAGGCCCGGGACAGGCTACTCTGGAAACACCATATATTTT.

This clonotype appeared many times. V usage is TRBV12-3 or TRBV12-4 and J usage is TRBJ2-5, with D possibly being TRBD2 (5 bases). V lost 6 bases, J lost 0 bases, and 11 bases lay in between. This CDR3 has 14 amino acids. The CDR3 loop reads CASRGGRDQETQYF. The CDR3 DNA follows: TGTGCCAGCAGAGGTGGGAGAGACCAAGAGACCCAGTACTTC.

This clonotype was seen at least ten times. The rearrangement links TRBV13 to TRBJ1-3; no definite D call. Germline assignment: CDR1 PRHDT and CDR2 FYEKMQ (reference sequence). Trimming shortened V by 4 bases and J by 4 bases, and 11 bases separated the two germline ends. The CDR3 contains 14 residues. The CDR3: CASSSRSAGNTIYF. The CDR3 DNA sequence: TGTGCCAGCAGCTCCCGGTCCGCCGGAAACACCATATATTTT.

This clonotype was counted ten times or more. This chain connects TRBV7-7 to TRBJ2-5, with 7 bases identical to TRBD1. This CDR3 has 14 amino acids. Germline lookup yields CDR1 SSHAT and CDR2 FNYEAQ (reference sequence). V shed 2 bases and J 4 bases; nucleotides not matched to a gene: 4. CDR3 coding DNA: TGTGCCAGCAGCTTAATTCCAGGGGGAGAGACCCAGTACTTC. Its translation is CASSLIPGGETQYF.

This clonotype has ten or more counts. The V and J genes are TRBV14 and TRBJ2-5, with D possibly being TRBD1 (6 bases). V shed 2 bases and J shed 2 bases, with 12 bases lying between them. Germline loops: CDR1 SGHDN, CDR2 FVKESK. This CDR3 has 15 residues. Here the CDR3 DNA reads TGTGCCAGCAGCCAAATAAGAGGACAGCAAGAGACCCAGTACTTC. This codes for CASSQIRGQQETQYF.

In this sample, this clonotype turned up many times. The rearrangement joins TRBV7-2 to TRBJ2-2; no reliable D call. Germline V gene sequence: CDR1 SGHTA, CDR2 FQGNSA. This CDR3 is built from 15 residues. Trimming removed 5 bases from V and 5 bases from J, with 15 bases in between. The CDR3 DNA reads as TGTGCCAGCAGCCGTCTACGCCTCGGAACCGGGGAGCTGTTTTTT. Its protein product is CASSRLRLGTGELFF.

This clonotype appeared many times. The V and J genes are TRBV20-1 and TRBJ2-7, with TRBD1 matching over 9 bases. There are 12 residues in the CDR3. Germline loops: CDR1 DFQATT, CDR2 SNEGSKA (reference sequence). CDR3 sequence: CSGDREGIGQYF. CDR3 coding DNA: TGCAGCGGGGACAGGGAGGGAATAGGGCAGTACTTC.

The table lists this clonotype with many counts. The gene calls are TRBV18 and TRBJ1-5; D gene unclear. The CDR3 loop spans 15 amino acids. V lost 4 bases, J lost 1 base, and 11 bases lay in between. Germline V gene data show CDR1 as KGHSH and CDR2 as LQKENI. CDR3 sequence reads: CASSLNSNSNQPQHF. The CDR3 nucleotides read TGTGCCAGCTCACTAAACAGTAACAGCAATCAGCCCCAGCATTTT.

This clonotype was observed many times. The rearrangement uses TRBV9 and TRBJ2-5; D call uncertain. Deletions cut 0 bases from V and 0 bases from J, with 6 bases between. This CDR3 spans 14 amino acids. Germline V gene lookup returns CDR1 SGDLS and CDR2 YYNGEE. CDR3 region: CASSVGPDQETQYF. The CDR3 DNA sequence: TGTGCCAGCAGCGTAGGACCCGACCAAGAGACCCAGTACTTC.

In its sample, this clonotype was seen a few times. CDR3 DNA: TGTGCCAGCAGTGACTCAAGCGGGGGGGGGACAGATACGCAGTATTTT. Protein sequence: CASSDSSGGGTDTQYF. This sequence joins TRBV6-4 and TRBJ2-3; 10 nucleotides align to TRBD2. V lost 0 bases, J lost 3 bases, and 3 bases stayed unmatched. The CDR3 is made up of 16 amino acids. Per the germline V gene, CDR1 is MRHNA and CDR2 is SNTAGT.

This clonotype was observed many times. The CDR3 DNA follows: TGTGCCAGCTCAAGGGACAGGGATGAAAAACTGTTTTTT. It translates to CASSRDRDEKLFF. The rearrangement links TRBV18 to TRBJ1-4; 9 bases agree with TRBD1. The V and J ends lost 5 bases and 6 bases, in that order; junction bases with no gene match: 1. CDR1 KGHSH and CDR2 LQKENI come from the germline V gene. CDR3 size: 13 residues.

This clonotype was counted ten times or more. V gene TRBV6-6 combines with J gene TRBJ2-7, with D possibly TRBD2 on 7 matching bases. This CDR3 contains 16 residues. The germline V gene has CDR1 MNHNY and CDR2 SVGAGI (reference sequence). The ends were cut back, 3 bases at V and 0 bases at J, with 15 bases in the middle. Here the CDR3 reads CASSYGGALSSYEQYF. The CDR3 nucleotides read TGTGCCAGCAGTTATGGGGGGGCCCTGAGCTCCTACGAGCAGTACTTC.

This clonotype was seen at least ten times. The V and J genes are TRBV5-1 and TRBJ1-3; maybe TRBD1 (6 bases). The CDR3 spans 13 residues. Germline values: CDR1 SGHRS, CDR2 YFSETQ. V lost 6 bases, J lost 0 bases, and 7 bases lay in between. The CDR3 DNA follows: TGCGCCAGCACGGACAGCTCTGGAAACACCATATATTTT. It yields the protein CASTDSSGNTIYF.

This clonotype was seen ten or more times. This chain uses TRBV7-2 with TRBJ2-1; tentative D call: TRBD2 (5 bases). The CDR3 totals 14 residues. Germline V CDR1 and CDR2: SGHTA, FQGNSA. The V and J ends lost 1 base and 6 bases respectively, with 10 bases between them. CDR3 amino acids: CASSLVRGPNEQFF. CDR3 coding DNA: TGTGCCAGCAGCTTAGTCCGCGGGCCCAATGAGCAGTTCTTC.

Ten or more counts support this clonotype. The V gene is TRBV12-3 or TRBV12-4, the J gene TRBJ1-5; 8 nucleotides align to TRBD1. The CDR3 is 15 amino acids. V dropped 3 bases and J dropped 3; count of bases not matched to a gene: 4. CDR3 protein: CASSFDRGDNQPQHF. In nucleotides, the CDR3 is TGTGCCAGCAGTTTCGACAGGGGCGACAATCAGCCCCAGCATTTT.

The sample holds many counts of this clonotype. The chain carries TRBV10-3 and TRBJ2-7; weak D call: TRBD1 (5 bases). Between the trimmed V and J ends, which lost 2 bases and 2 bases, there was a span of 13 bases. The germline CDR1 and CDR2 sequences are ENHRY and SYGVKD. CDR3 size: 15 residues. CDR3 coding DNA: TGTGCCATCAGTGAGGGGCAGGGTGCCCCCTACGAGCAGTACTTC. Translating gives CAISEGQGAPYEQYF.